The T cell receptor (beta chain) under discussion was sequenced for a study of blood T cell repertoires in COVID-19. Study-wide context: Nucleic acid was either cDNA or gDNA, and it came from T cells, B-cell-depleted T cells, or PBMCs.

Measured with immunoSEQ multiplex PCR; TCRdb has only the in-frame clones, and not every one. The sample holds 200,000 to 300,000 clones, about nine tenths seen once. This clone was seen once. The CDR3 sequence is 18 residues long. The trim removed 3 bases at V and 0 bases at J, leaving 8 bases unmatched. Germline CDR1 is MNHNS and CDR2 is SASEGT. This clonotype was obtained from a man aged 35-49 years who had recovered from COVID-19. J is TRBJ1-6 and V is TRBV6-1; 7 positions match TRBD1. Source material: PBMCs or T cells enriched from blood (not recorded which). The CDR3 loop reads CASSDRQGQSSYNSPLHF. CDR3 nucleotide sequence: TGTGCCAGCAGTGATAGACAGGGCCAGAGCTCCTATAATTCACCCCTCCACTTT.